This T cell receptor beta chain was sequenced during a study of regulatory T cells in long-lasting Graves disease. Overall study results and limits: With persistent disease, TRBV28, TRBJ1-2 and TRBJ2-5 were the favored segments.

Described time point: newly diagnosed GD, antithyroid drugs for less than 3 months. The TCR library was made from RNA that had been extracted from PBMCs in TRIzol. As a group, patients came from one endocrinology department in Xi'an, China. In building TCR beta libraries, iRepertoire HTBI primers were used together with Arm-PCR of CDR3 regions. TCRdb processed the multiplex PCR reads anew with MiXCR; each CDR3 protein has one entry. The data contain about 430,000 distinct CDR3 sequences, about 15% of them seen just once; the ten biggest clones take up roughly 7.7%. This clonotype was found a few times. Its antigen is not identified. Germline V gene data show CDR1 as SGHRS and CDR2 as YFSETQ. The CDR3 spans 14 residues. V trimming: 3 bases; J trimming: 4 bases; junction bases outside the gene matches: 6. These data also featured in a second study, about T cells in Graves' hyperthyroidism and ophthalmopathy.

The origin of this receptor is a woman aged 40 to 55 with Graves disease. The rearrangement joins TRBV5-1 to TRBJ1-1; 7 bases fit TRBD1. The sequenced sample was peripheral blood mononuclear cells (PBMCs), obtained at new diagnosis, from a patient treated with antithyroid drugs. This CDR3 is CASSSFAGGTEAFF. Here the CDR3 DNA reads TGCGCCAGCAGCTCCTTCGCAGGGGGCACTGAAGCTTTCTTT.